This T cell receptor (beta chain) was found in a study of CD8 T cells in ankylosing spondylitis. Whole-study findings and limits: As reported, disease-linked clones showed significant enrichment in matched ankylosing spondylitis synovial fluid. Earlier reports found some motif variants in synovial fluid and blood in reactive arthritis. Among TCR beta sequences, a motif of roughly 8 highly homologous variants appeared characteristic of ankylosing spondylitis blood.

As concerns this clonotype: The antigen is not known.

TCRdb reprocessed the 5' RACE reads with MiXCR, giving one entry per CDR3 protein. The sample contains roughly 700,000 distinct CDR3 sequences, around 19% of which appear only once. The origin of this receptor is a male donor with ankylosing spondylitis. Sequencing was performed on blood, either unsorted or a sorted T cell fraction (not recorded which).

The CDR3 DNA is TGTGCCAGCAGTGAACTGGGGACTAGCGGGAGTCGCGCAGATACGCAGTATTTT. It is translated as CASSELGTSGSRADTQYF. The rearrangement uses TRBV25-1 and TRBJ2-3; 14 nucleotides match TRBD2. Germline-derived CDR1 and CDR2 are MGHDK and SYGVNS. The CDR3 consists of 18 residues. J lost 4 bases, V lost 2 bases, and 8 bases had no gene match.